This TCR beta chain was profiled in a study of blood T cell repertoires in COVID-19. In the study overall: COVID-19 samples collected from the United States, Italy and Spain covered acute and convalescent phases.

Authors' analysis steps: Estimated nucleated cell counts came from reference gene primer amplification. Using immunoSEQ multiplex PCR, the repertoire was profiled, and TCRdb retains in-frame clones only, with some absent. Clone size and V and J calls were adopted from that table, with D and trimming inferred from the DNA. The table records 90,000 to 150,000 clones, around 86% of them present only once. This TCR came from a man older than 75 with acute or convalescent COVID-19. The sequencing input was peripheral blood.

CDR3 bases: TGCGCCAGCAGCCAAGATCAGGCGGACTTTGACAATGAGCAGTTCTTC. The encoded protein is CASSQDQADFDNEQFF. The chain uses TRBV4-1 and TRBJ2-1, with D possibly TRBD2 on 5 matching bases. CDR1 and CDR2 (germline): MGHRA, YSYEKL. V lost 0 bases and J 5 bases, leaving 14 bases between the germline ends. The CDR3 is 16 amino acids.